Listed below are T cell receptor beta chains from one sample, sequenced in a study of cytomegalovirus exposure and HLA in healthy donors. Data came from immunoSEQ multiplex PCR; TCRdb stores just in-frame clones and leaves some out. The sample holds approximately 150,000 clones, about three quarters seen once. Sequencing was carried out using PBMCs. Receptors were obtained from a woman younger than 45 in good health and CMV-seronegative. Both conserved end residues are part of each CDR3. D genes are given only for firm matches. Clone sizes are given selectively: once, few, many, or a class where the clone is expanded.

>TRBJ1-2|-|TRBV29-1|-
CSVGGAYGYTF
TGCAGCGTTGGAGGAGCCTATGGCTACACCTTC
>TRBJ2-1|TRBD1|TRBV6-5|few
CASTQTGHNEQFF
TGTGCCAGCACCCAGACAGGGCACAATGAGCAGTTCTTC
>TRBJ2-7|-|TRBV7-8|-
CASSLRQDLKSYEQYF
TGTGCCAGCAGCCTCCGACAGGATTTGAAATCCTACGAGCAGTACTTC
>TRBJ2-2|TRBD1|TRBV5-1|-
CASSEYRGTGELFF
TGCGCCAGCAGCGAATACAGGGGGACCGGGGAGCTGTTTTTT
>TRBJ1-3|TRBD1|TRBV7-9|-
CASSSTGTAGNTIYF
TGTGCCAGCAGCTCGACAGGGACAGCTGGAAACACCATATATTTT
>TRBJ2-5|TRBD1|TRBV6-1|-
CASSQTGGRETQYF
TGTGCCAGCAGTCAAACAGGGGGCCGTGAGACCCAGTACTTC
>TRBJ1-5|TRBD1|TRBV4-1|-
CASSQTGGSNQPQHF
TGCGCCAGCAGCCAGACAGGGGGTAGCAATCAGCCCCAGCATTTT
>TRBJ1-6|-|TRBV2|-
CASSGGGTYNSPLHF
TGTGCCAGCAGCGGCGGGGGGACCTATAATTCACCCCTCCACTTT
>TRBJ1-2|-|TRBV10-3|-
CAISEAGLYGYTF
TGTGCCATCAGTGAAGCAGGGCTCTATGGCTACACCTTC
>TRBJ1-1|-|TRBV5-1|few
CASSQTAKNTEAFF
TGCGCCAGCAGCCAGACAGCTAAGAACACTGAAGCTTTCTTT
>TRBJ2-7|TRBD1|TRBV19|-
CASSSPDRANYEQYF
TGTGCCAGTAGTAGCCCGGACAGGGCGAACTACGAGCAGTACTTC
>TRBJ1-6|TRBD1|TRBV13|-
CASSLFPPGQGVGTYNSPLHF
TGTGCCAGCAGCTTATTCCCCCCAGGACAGGGGGTAGGGACCTATAATTCACCCCTCCACTTT
>TRBJ2-1|TRBD2|TRBV2|-
CASSERGGAFEQFF
TGTGCCAGCAGTGAGCGCGGGGGGGCTTTTGAGCAGTTCTTC
>TRBJ2-7|TRBD2|TRBV13|-
CASSLGGGTYEQYF
TGTGCCAGCAGCTTGGGCGGGGGTACCTACGAGCAGTACTTC
>TRBJ2-3|-|TRBV4-1|-
CASSQVGARTDTQYF
TGCGCCAGCAGCCAAGTGGGAGCGAGGACAGATACGCAGTATTTT
>TRBJ1-2|-|TRBV15|-
CATSLLQGLDGYTF
TGTGCCACCAGCCTTCTCCAGGGATTGGATGGCTACACCTTC
>TRBJ1-1|-|TRBV27|-
CASSLYLPGKAFF
TGTGCCAGCAGTTTATATCTCCCCGGTAAAGCTTTCTTT
>TRBJ1-1|-|TRBV27|few
CASSLSPGVGTEAFF
TGTGCCAGCAGTTTATCTCCAGGGGTGGGCACTGAAGCTTTCTTT
>TRBJ1-2|-|TRBV21-1|-
CASSKVTQGHNYGYTF
TGTGCCAGCAGCAAAGTCACCCAGGGACACAACTATGGCTACACCTTC
>TRBJ1-4|TRBD1|TRBV29-1|-
CSVEAGQSNEKLFF
TGCAGCGTTGAGGCGGGACAGAGTAATGAAAAACTGTTTTTT
>TRBJ1-3|-|TRBV6-6|few
CASLGAGGNGNTIYF
TGTGCCAGCTTAGGTGCGGGGGGCAATGGAAACACCATATATTTT
>TRBJ2-3|-|TRBV19|-
CASSPQGLDTQYF
TGTGCCAGTAGTCCGCAGGGGCTAGATACGCAGTATTTT
>TRBJ2-5|-|TRBV27|-
CASSSRRDSQETQYF
TGTGCCAGCAGTTCCCGGCGCGACAGCCAAGAGACCCAGTACTTC
>TRBJ1-1|-|TRBV9|-
CASSVGGGLNTEAFF
TGTGCCAGCAGCGTAGGTGGCGGATTGAACACTGAAGCTTTCTTT
>TRBJ2-1|-|TRBV6-5|-
CATRIAYNEQFF
TGTGCCACCCGAATAGCCTACAATGAGCAGTTCTTC
>TRBJ1-2|-|TRBV18|once
CASSTGSGVYGYTF
TGTGCCAGCTCAACTGGGTCGGGTGTCTATGGCTACACCTTC
>TRBJ2-7|TRBD1|TRBV10-2|-
CASSEYRDRATYEQYF
TGCGCCAGCAGTGAGTACCGGGACAGGGCCACCTACGAGCAGTACTTC
>TRBJ1-5|TRBD1|TRBV27|-
CASSFDRGNQPQHF
TGTGCCAGCAGTTTTGACAGGGGGAATCAGCCCCAGCATTTT
>TRBJ1-1|TRBD1|TRBV7-2|-
CASSSDRGQGTEAFF
TGTGCCAGCAGCTCGGACAGGGGGCAGGGCACTGAAGCTTTCTTT
>TRBJ1-2|TRBD1|TRBV5-1|-
CASSVGRGQGADYGYTF
TGCGCCAGCAGCGTGGGCAGGGGGCAGGGGGCCGACTATGGCTACACCTTC
>TRBJ2-7|-|TRBV2|-
CASRLATGPYEQYF
TGTGCCAGCAGACTAGCGACAGGTCCCTACGAGCAGTACTTC
>TRBJ2-6|-|TRBV2|-
CASSEPYRSGANVLTF
TGTGCCAGCAGTGAACCATACAGGTCCGGGGCCAACGTCCTGACTTTC
>TRBJ1-5|-|TRBV27|-
CASRGTGRGHNQPQHF
TGTGCCAGCAGGGGGACGGGACGGGGACACAATCAGCCCCAGCATTTT
>TRBJ2-5|TRBD2|TRBV27|-
CASRGTSRGQETQYF
TGTGCCAGCAGGGGGACTAGCAGGGGCCAAGAGACCCAGTACTTC
>TRBJ1-3|TRBD1|TRBV10-3|-
CAISGTGAGNTIYF
TGTGCCATCAGTGGTACAGGGGCAGGAAACACCATATATTTT